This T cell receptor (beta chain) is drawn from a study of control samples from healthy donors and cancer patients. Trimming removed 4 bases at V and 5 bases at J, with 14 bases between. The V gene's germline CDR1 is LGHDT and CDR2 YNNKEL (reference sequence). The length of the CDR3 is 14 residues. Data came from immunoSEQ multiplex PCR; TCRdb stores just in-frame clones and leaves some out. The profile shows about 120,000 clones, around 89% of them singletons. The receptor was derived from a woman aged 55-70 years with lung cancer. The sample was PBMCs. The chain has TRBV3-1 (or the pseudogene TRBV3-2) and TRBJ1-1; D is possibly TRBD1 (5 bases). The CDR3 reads CASSLSAGETEAFF. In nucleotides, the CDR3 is TGTGCCAGCAGCCTTTCCGCGGGGGAGACTGAAGCTTTCTTT.